This T cell receptor beta chain emerged from a study of tumor and adjacent non-tumor tissue in lung cancer. A modified ARM-PCR protocol with three rounds of nested PCR amplified TCRbeta. In TCRdb, the multiplex PCR reads were re-called with MiXCR into one record per CDR3 protein. The profile shows some 120,000 distinct CDR3 sequences, 66% of them singletons. RNA was extracted from bulk tissue without any cell sorting. Germline V CDR1 and CDR2: SGHAT, FQNNGV. CDR3 length equals 17 residues. For this clonotype: The target antigen is unknown. One end of the junction varies from germline; a read error may be responsible.

General observations from the study: In normal lung, the top 100 clones were significantly more dominant than in tumor.

The origin of this receptor is a man aged 30-40 years with non-small cell lung cancer. The chain joins TRBV11-2 to TRBJ2-1, with TRBD2 matching over 7 bases. The sample was lung tumor tissue. The CDR3 region has the DNA TGTGCCTGCAGTCCCCCTTGCGGGAGAAAATCCTATAATGAGCAGTTCTTC. Its protein is CACSPPCGRKSYNEQFF. Filled out from reference TRBV11-2 and TRBJ2-1, the complete variable domain reads EAGVAQSPRYKIIEKRQSVAFWCNPISGHATLYWYQQILGQGPKLLIQFQNNGVVDDSQLPKDRFSAERLKGVDSTLKIQPAKLEDSAVYLCACSPPCGRKSYNEQFFGPGTRLTVL.